The source of this T cell receptor beta chain is a study of blood T cell repertoires in COVID-19. About the research overall: Acute and convalescent COVID-19 samples came from the United States, Italy and Spain. Sample material is recorded as cDNA or gDNA derived from T cells, B-cell-depleted T cells, or PBMCs.

V lost 4 bases to trimming and J lost 7 bases; unmatched junction nucleotides: 9. This CDR3 has 14 residues. Looked up from germline, CDR1 is MGHRA and CDR2 is YSYEKL. Original processing methods: The assay estimated nucleated cells by amplifying reference gene primers. This table comes from immunoSEQ multiplex PCR, and its TCRdb copy is limited to in-frame clones, with some not included. V and J calls plus clone size are reproduced from that table; the DNA served to infer D and trimming. The sample consists of some 300,000 clones, 70% to 90% of them appearing once. Enrolment of Seattle patients took place during active infection, and they were followed longitudinally.

The sequenced sample consisted of peripheral blood. The sequence derives from a woman aged 45-59 years with COVID-19, enrolled during active disease. V usage is TRBV4-1 and J usage is TRBJ1-1, with 7 nucleotides matching TRBD1. CDR3 bases: TGCGCCAGCAGCCCCCCAGGGGGACAGCATGAAGCTTTCTTT. The encoded protein is CASSPPGGQHEAFF.